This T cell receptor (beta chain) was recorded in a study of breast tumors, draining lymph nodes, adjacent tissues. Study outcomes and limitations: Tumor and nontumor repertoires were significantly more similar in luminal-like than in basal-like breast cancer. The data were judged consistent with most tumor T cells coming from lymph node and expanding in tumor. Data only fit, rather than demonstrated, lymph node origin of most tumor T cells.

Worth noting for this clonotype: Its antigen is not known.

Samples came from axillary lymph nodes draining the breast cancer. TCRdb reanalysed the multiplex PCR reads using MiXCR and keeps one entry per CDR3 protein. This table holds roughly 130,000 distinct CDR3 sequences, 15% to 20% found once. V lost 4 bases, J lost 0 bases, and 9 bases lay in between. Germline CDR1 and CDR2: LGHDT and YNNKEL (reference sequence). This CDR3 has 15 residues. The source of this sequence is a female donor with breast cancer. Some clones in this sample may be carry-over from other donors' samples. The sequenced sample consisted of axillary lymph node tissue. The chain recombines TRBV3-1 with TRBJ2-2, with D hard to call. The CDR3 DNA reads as TGTGCCAGCAGCCTAGAGTCCGCGAACACCGGGGAGCTGTTTTTT. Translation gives CASSLESANTGELFF.